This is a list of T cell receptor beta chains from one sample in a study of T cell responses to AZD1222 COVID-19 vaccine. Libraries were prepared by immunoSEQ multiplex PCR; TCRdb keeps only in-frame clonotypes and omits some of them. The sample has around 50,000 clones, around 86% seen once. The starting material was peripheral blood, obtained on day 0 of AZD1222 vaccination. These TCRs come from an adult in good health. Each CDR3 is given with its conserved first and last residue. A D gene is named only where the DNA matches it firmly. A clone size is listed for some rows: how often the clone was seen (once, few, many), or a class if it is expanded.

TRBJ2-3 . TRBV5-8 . TGTGCCAGCAGTCTTGGGGTCCAGGGTAGCACAGATACGCAGTATTTT CASSLGVQGSTDTQYF
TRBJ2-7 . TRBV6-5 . TGTGCCAGTAAAGAACCCATGGACTACCTCTACGAGCAGTACTTC CASKEPMDYLYEQYF
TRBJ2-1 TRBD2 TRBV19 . TGTGCCAGTAGTATACCTAGCGGGGGTTACAATGAGCAGTTCTTC CASSIPSGGYNEQFF
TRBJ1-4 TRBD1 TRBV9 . TGTGCCAGCAGCGTGGCCCCAGGGGGTGAAAAACTGTTTTTT CASSVAPGGEKLFF
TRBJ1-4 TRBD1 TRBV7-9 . TGTGCCAGCAGCGACACCGGGACAGGGAATGAAAAACTGTTTTTT CASSDTGTGNEKLFF
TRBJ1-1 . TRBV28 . TGTGCCAGCAGTTCACCCGGTGGGACCTCGGAAGCTTTCTTT CASSSPGGTSEAFF
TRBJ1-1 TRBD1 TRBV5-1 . TGCGCCAGCAGCTCCCAGGGGGCGGGCACTGAAGCTTTCTTT CASSSQGAGTEAFF
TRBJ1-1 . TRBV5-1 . TGCGCCAGCAGCTTCCAGCAGAACACTGAAGCTTTCTTT CASSFQQNTEAFF
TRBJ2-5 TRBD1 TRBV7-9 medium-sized TGTGCCAGCAGTTATGGACAGGGATTAGGGACCCAGTACTTC CASSYGQGLGTQYF
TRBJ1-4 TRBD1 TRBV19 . TGTGCCAGTAGTACAAACAGGGGTACTAATGAAAAACTGTTTTTT CASSTNRGTNEKLFF
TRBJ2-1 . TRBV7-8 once TGTGCCAGCAGCCGCCCGAGGGAGCGCCCGATTCGCCATGAGCAGTTCTTC CASSRPRERPIRHEQFF
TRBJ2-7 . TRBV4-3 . TGCGCCAGCAGCCAAGATCGGGCCTACGAGCAGTACTTC CASSQDRAYEQYF
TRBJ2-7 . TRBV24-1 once TGTGCCACCAGATCCCTAGAAAGTAGCTACGAGCAGTACTTC CATRSLESSYEQYF
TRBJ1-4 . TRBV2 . TGTGCCAGCAGTGATGGGCAGGGGAATGAAAAACTGTTTTTT CASSDGQGNEKLFF
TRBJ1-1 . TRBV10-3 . TGTGCCATCAGTGAGTCGGCCAGATCGAACACTGAAGCTTTCTTT CAISESARSNTEAFF
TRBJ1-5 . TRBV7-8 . TGTGCCAGCAGCCCGGGGGCGGGGGGGTCTTATCAGCCCCAGCATTTT CASSPGAGGSYQPQHF
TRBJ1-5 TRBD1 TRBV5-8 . TGTGCCAGCAGCTTGGGGCAGGGGGACGCCCAGCCCCAGCATTTT CASSLGQGDAQPQHF
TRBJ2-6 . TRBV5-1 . TGCGCCAGCAGCTTGACTTCCCTACTGGACGTCCTGACTTTC CASSLTSLLDVLTF
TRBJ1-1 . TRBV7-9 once TGTGCCAGCAGCTCTAGCATGAACACTGAAGCTTTCTTT CASSSSMNTEAFF
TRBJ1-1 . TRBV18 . TGTGCCAGCTCACCAAGGCAGGGAGCGAACACTGAAGCTTTCTTT CASSPRQGANTEAFF
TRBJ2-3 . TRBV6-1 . TGTGCCAGCAGTGCCTCCTCCGGGGGAGGCACAGATACGCAGTATTTT CASSASSGGGTDTQYF
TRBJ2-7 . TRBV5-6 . TGTGCCAGCAGCTTGGGACTCCGGGAGCAGTACTTC CASSLGLREQYF
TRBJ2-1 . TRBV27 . TGTGCCAGCAACGGCCGTAGGCGGGATGAGCAGTTCTTC CASNGRRRDEQFF
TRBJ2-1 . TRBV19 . TGTGCCACTAACGTGGGACCATTGGGGAATGAGCAGTTCTTC CATNVGPLGNEQFF
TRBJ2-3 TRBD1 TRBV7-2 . TGTGCCAGCAGCCTGGGACAGGGGTTAAAAGATACGCAGTATTTT CASSLGQGLKDTQYF